This T cell receptor (beta chain) was captured by sequencing in a study of T cells in Graves' hyperthyroidism and ophthalmopathy. Amplified TCR beta CDR3 regions derived from RNA transcripts. The HTBI primer set was used in a first-round RT-PCR of the TCR CDR3. TCRdb reanalysed the multiplex PCR reads using MiXCR and keeps one entry per CDR3 protein. The data show 500,000 or so distinct CDR3 sequences, roughly 15% seen once. This clonotype was observed many times. Deletions cut 6 bases from V and 7 bases from J, with 13 bases between. This CDR3 has 12 residues. CDR1 is MDHEN and CDR2 is SYDVKM in the germline V gene. Fresh peripheral blood, 9.5 to 10 ml of it, supplied the PBMCs.

The chain recombines TRBV28 with TRBJ2-7, with D hard to call. The specimen sequenced was blood. This sequence was found in a woman in her twenties or thirties with Graves' ophthalmopathy. The DNA of the CDR3 is TGTGCCAGCAGCCAAACCCCGGGTGAGCAGTACTTC. Translated: CASSQTPGEQYF.